This TCR beta chain was recorded in a study of PD-1 blockade in classical Hodgkin lymphoma. The assay was immunoSEQ multiplex PCR, and TCRdb's table has in-frame clones only and misses some. The table lists roughly 150,000 clones, nearly 80% of them singletons. Each patient experienced a relapse that followed autologous stem cell transplantation, and brentuximab vedotin exposure varied. This receptor was identified in a human donor with classical Hodgkin lymphoma. The sample in question was peripheral blood mononuclear cells (PBMCs), obtained before the second cycle of nivolumab.

The chain's CDR3 is CASSPRDSGNTIYF. Here the CDR3 DNA reads TGTGCCAGCAGCCCGCGGGACAGCGGAAACACCATATATTTT. The rearrangement links TRBV9 to TRBJ1-3; TRBD1 aligns across 7 bases. The junction had 5 bases not matched to a gene; V was cut back by 4 bases and J by 4 bases. Looked up from germline, CDR1 is SGDLS and CDR2 is YYNGEE. The CDR3 sequence is 14 residues long.